This is a list of T cell receptor beta chains from one sample in a study of regulatory T cells in long-lasting Graves disease. TCRdb analysed the multiplex PCR reads with MiXCR anew, one entry per CDR3 protein. The sample lists 400,000 to 450,000 distinct CDR3 sequences, roughly a quarter occurring once. Here the sequenced sample was peripheral blood mononuclear cells (PBMCs), taken when the disease was refractory, from a patient treated with antithyroid drugs. The receptors originated from a female donor with Graves disease. Each CDR3 is given with its conserved first and last residue. Fields, in order: CDR3 length, clone size, D gene, V gene, J gene, CDR3 DNA, CDR3 protein. A D gene is named only where the DNA matches it firmly. The size entry is marked missing in some rows and otherwise reads once, few, many or a size class.

length: 15
size: many
D: NA
V: TRBV6-5
J: TRBJ1-2
DNA: TGTGCCAGCAGTTACGAGAAGTATGGAGTCTATGGCTACACCTTC
CDR3: CASSYEKYGVYGYTF

length: 13
size: many
D: TRBD2
V: TRBV20-1
J: TRBJ2-7
DNA: TGCAGTGCTCTTGCGGGAGGACTCTACGAGCAGTACTTC
CDR3: CSALAGGLYEQYF

length: 16
size: few
D: TRBD1
V: TRBV15
J: TRBJ1-2
DNA: TGTGCCACCAGCAGAGATATGACAGGGTCAAACTATGGCTACACCTTC
CDR3: CATSRDMTGSNYGYTF

length: 16
size: few
D: TRBD1
V: TRBV28
J: TRBJ2-2
DNA: TGTGCCAGCAGTTTTATTCGGACAGGGGGCATCGGGGAGCTGTTTTTT
CDR3: CASSFIRTGGIGELFF

length: 17
size: few
D: TRBD2
V: TRBV5-1
J: TRBJ2-3
DNA: TGCGCCAGCAGCTTGAGGGCGGCGGGAGGAAACACAGATACGCAGTATTTT
CDR3: CASSLRAAGGNTDTQYF

length: 15
size: few
D: NA
V: TRBV19
J: TRBJ1-1
DNA: TGTGCCAGTAGTATAGACGGCAGGCGCGGGACTGAAGCTTTCTTT
CDR3: CASSIDGRRGTEAFF

length: 17
size: NA
D: TRBD1
V: TRBV20-1
J: TRBJ1-1
DNA: TGCAGTGCTAGAGATGTTGCTCCGGGACAGGGTGACACTGAAGCTTTCTTT
CDR3: CSARDVAPGQGDTEAFF

length: 14
size: many
D: NA
V: TRBV11-2
J: TRBJ1-1
DNA: TGTGCCAGCAGCCAACGGGATTTTATGGCTGAAGCTTTCTTT
CDR3: CASSQRDFMAEAFF

length: 17
size: NA
D: NA
V: TRBV14
J: TRBJ1-1
DNA: TGTGCCAGCAGCCAAGGTTTCTGGGGTCGCCTGAACACTGAAGCTTTCTTT
CDR3: CASSQGFWGRLNTEAFF

length: 17
size: few
D: NA
V: TRBV3-1
J: TRBJ2-4
DNA: TGTGCCAGCAGCCAAGAAGGGGGAAGAGGGCAGGGAAACATTCAGTACTTC
CDR3: CASSQEGGRGQGNIQYF

length: 16
size: few
D: NA
V: TRBV19
J: TRBJ1-4
DNA: TGTGCCAGTAGCACTTCAGCAGGTTCAACTAATGAAAAACTGTTTTTT
CDR3: CASSTSAGSTNEKLFF

length: 14
size: many
D: NA
V: TRBV6-5
J: TRBJ2-4
DNA: TGTGCCAGCAGTTACCAGGACTTCAAAAACATTCAGTACTTC
CDR3: CASSYQDFKNIQYF

length: 17
size: NA
D: TRBD2
V: TRBV12-5
J: TRBJ2-3
DNA: TGTGCTAGTGGTTTGGTTGGACTAGCGGAGACATCCGATACGCAGTATTTT
CDR3: CASGLVGLAETSDTQYF

length: 13
size: few
D: TRBD1
V: TRBV28
J: TRBJ2-7
DNA: TGTGCCAGCAGTCTCGACAGGGAAGCCGAGCAGTACTTC
CDR3: CASSLDREAEQYF

length: 16
size: NA
D: NA
V: TRBV28
J: TRBJ1-4
DNA: TGTGCCAGCAGAACCCCCAAGCCTGGGGGGCGTGAAAAACTGTTTTTT
CDR3: CASRTPKPGGREKLFF

length: 14
size: NA
D: NA
V: TRBV19
J: TRBJ1-1
DNA: TGTGCCAGTAGTATAGATCTATCTGGGAGTGAAGCTTTCTTT
CDR3: CASSIDLSGSEAFF

length: 13
size: NA
D: NA
V: TRBV7-3
J: TRBJ2-7
DNA: TGTGCCAGCAGCTTAATCTCTGGCTACGAGCAGTACTTC
CDR3: CASSLISGYEQYF

length: 15
size: few
D: NA
V: TRBV19
J: TRBJ1-2
DNA: TGTGCCAGTAGTATTGGTACGGGGCAAAGCTATGGCTACACCTTC
CDR3: CASSIGTGQSYGYTF

length: 20
size: few
D: TRBD2
V: TRBV28
J: TRBJ2-7
DNA: TGTGCCAGCAGTTTCAATCTCCGGCAAGCGGGAGAGTTCAACTCCTACGAGCAGTACTTC
CDR3: CASSFNLRQAGEFNSYEQYF

length: 14
size: few
D: NA
V: TRBV6-1
J: TRBJ2-7
DNA: TGTGCCAGCCGAAAGGGGTGGAGCTCCTACGAGCAGTACTTC
CDR3: CASRKGWSSYEQYF

length: 14
size: NA
D: NA
V: TRBV19
J: TRBJ2-6
DNA: TGTGCCAGTAGGCTCGAGTCTGGGGCCAACGTCCTGACTTTC
CDR3: CASRLESGANVLTF

length: 15
size: NA
D: TRBD1
V: TRBV19
J: TRBJ1-5
DNA: TGTGCCAGTAGTCCCGGGGGACAGGCGGGCCAGCCCCAGCATTTT
CDR3: CASSPGGQAGQPQHF

length: 16
size: NA
D: NA
V: TRBV4-1
J: TRBJ1-2
DNA: TGCGCCAGCAGCCAAGTCCCAGGAGATACTAACTATGGCTACACCTTC
CDR3: CASSQVPGDTNYGYTF

length: 15
size: NA
D: NA
V: TRBV25-1
J: TRBJ1-3
DNA: TGTGCCAGCAGGGGAGGGGGACGTATAGGAAACACCATATATTTT
CDR3: CASRGGGRIGNTIYF

length: 14
size: once
D: NA
V: TRBV7-3
J: TRBJ2-1
DNA: TGTGCCAGCAGCTCAGGAGCTACCTACAATGAGCAGTTCTTC
CDR3: CASSSGATYNEQFF

length: 15
size: many
D: NA
V: TRBV15
J: TRBJ1-2
DNA: TGTGCCACCAGCAGAGGCGCCGGGATGCAGCTTGGCTACACCTTC
CDR3: CATSRGAGMQLGYTF

length: 17
size: NA
D: NA
V: TRBV9
J: TRBJ1-1
DNA: TGTGCCAGCAGCGTAGAGCTCCTCGGGTTTGGAGACACTGAAGCTTTCTTT
CDR3: CASSVELLGFGDTEAFF